This TCR beta chain was recorded in a study of CD8 T cells in ankylosing spondylitis. Study-wide points: Seemingly distinctive of ankylosing spondylitis blood was a TCR beta motif formed by eight highly homologous variants. Some motif variants were previously reported in reactive arthritis synovial fluid and blood. Peripheral blood held disease-linked clones only at relatively low frequency, and these were CD8+.

Quantitative 5'-RACE with molecular barcodes generated TCR beta libraries. TCRdb analysed the 5' RACE reads with MiXCR anew, one entry per CDR3 protein. This sample has 450,000 or so distinct CDR3 sequences, with roughly a quarter found just once. Note on this clonotype: What it recognizes is unknown.

Material: blood, either unsorted or a sorted T cell fraction (not recorded which). This sequence was found in a male donor with ankylosing spondylitis.

In DNA form, the CDR3 reads TGTGCCACCAGTGATTCGCGGACAGGGGGCGCTGAGTCGTTCTTC. It is translated as CATSDSRTGGAESFF. The chain recombines TRBV24-1 with TRBJ2-1, with TRBD1 matching 11 bases. Germline-derived CDR1 and CDR2 are KGHDR and SFDVKD. This CDR3 comprises 15 residues. V dropped 2 bases and J dropped 15; count of bases not matched to a gene: 11.